Below, 4 T cell receptor beta chains from the same sample are listed, as sequenced in a study of response to subunit inactivated influenza vaccine. One entry per CDR3 protein results from TCRdb running MiXCR on the RT-PCR reads. Among some 180,000 distinct CDR3 sequences, nearly 9.5% were seen once, and the ten largest hold about a tenth. Sequenced material: non-naive T cells sorted from PBMCs, taken on the day of vaccination. All receptors derive from a man in his forties or fifties who received an inactivated influenza vaccine.

This clonotype was picked up many times. The chain carries TRBV20-1 and TRBJ1-1; a possible D gene is TRBD1 (5 bases). V lost 3 bases and J 6 bases, leaving 8 bases between the germline ends. The CDR3 loop spans 11 amino acids. From germline, CDR1 is DFQATT and CDR2 SNEGSKA (reference sequence). This CDR3 reads CSASQGAEAFF. The CDR3 nucleotides are TGCAGTGCTAGTCAGGGCGCTGAAGCTTTCTTT.

Many counts were recorded for this clonotype. The genes are TRBV12-3 or TRBV12-4 and TRBJ2-2; D gene ambiguous. Trimming stripped 5 bases from V and 4 bases from J, with 23 bases between. This CDR3 has 18 amino acids. The CDR3 protein is CASSNHQMRPMGTGELFF. The CDR3 nucleotides read TGTGCCAGCAGTAACCACCAGATGCGTCCAATGGGCACCGGGGAGCTGTTTTTT.

V gene TRBV5-1 combines with J gene TRBJ1-5; D is undetermined. The V gene lost 1 base and the J gene lost 7 bases, with 15 bases spanning the gap. The V gene's germline CDR1 is SGHRS and CDR2 YFSETQ. The CDR3 has 15 residues. CDR3 in amino acids: CASSLTPGSAQPQHF. DNA for the CDR3: TGCGCCAGCAGCTTGACCCCGGGGAGCGCCCAGCCCCAGCATTTT.

This clonotype has at least ten counts. The J gene is TRBJ1-6, the V gene TRBV12-3 or TRBV12-4; unclear D gene. The CDR3 extends over 15 amino acids. V lost 1 base and J 4 bases, leaving 8 bases between the germline ends. The CDR3 loop is CASSLGAEYNSPLHF. The CDR3 DNA reads TGTGCCAGCAGTTTAGGGGCAGAATATAATTCACCCCTCCACTTT.